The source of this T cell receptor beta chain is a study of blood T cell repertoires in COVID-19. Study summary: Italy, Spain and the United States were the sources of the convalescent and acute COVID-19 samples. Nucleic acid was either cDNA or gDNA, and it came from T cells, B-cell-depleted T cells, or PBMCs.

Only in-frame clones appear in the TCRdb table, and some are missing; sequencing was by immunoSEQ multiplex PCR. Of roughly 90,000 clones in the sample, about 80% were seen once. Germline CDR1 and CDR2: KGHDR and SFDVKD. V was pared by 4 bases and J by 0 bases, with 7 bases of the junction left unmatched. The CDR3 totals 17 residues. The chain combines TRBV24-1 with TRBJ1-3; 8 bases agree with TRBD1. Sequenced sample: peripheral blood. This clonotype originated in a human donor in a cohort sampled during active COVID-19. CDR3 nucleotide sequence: TGTGCCACCAGTGAGGGGACAGGTTCTTCCTCTGGAAACACCATATATTTT. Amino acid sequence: CATSEGTGSSSGNTIYF.